The table lists the clone carrying this T cell receptor beta chain with a few counts. Its antigen is undetermined. The sample originates from a study of CD8 T cells in ankylosing spondylitis. CDR3 length: 13 amino acids. The V end lost 1 base, the J end lost 2 bases, and 6 bases lay between the germline ends. CDR1 and CDR2 (germline): LGHDT, YNNKEL (reference sequence). Findings and limits, study-wide: Past research had described some motif variants in reactive arthritis synovial fluid and blood. Made up of several highly homologous variants, a TCR beta motif appeared characteristic of ankylosing spondylitis blood. Reportedly, disease-linked clones are significantly enriched in ankylosing spondylitis patients' matched synovial fluid.

Using its own MiXCR run on the 5' RACE reads, TCRdb lists one record per CDR3 protein. The sample lists just over 300,000 distinct CDR3 sequences, around 21% occurring once. The J gene is TRBJ2-7, the V gene TRBV3-1; no clear D gene. Sequenced material: blood, either unsorted or a sorted T cell fraction (not recorded which). This receptor was taken from a female donor with ankylosing spondylitis or in good health (not recorded which). In nucleotides, the CDR3 is TGTGCCAGCAGCCAAGGGATTCCCTACGAGCAGTACTTC. Translating it yields CASSQGIPYEQYF.